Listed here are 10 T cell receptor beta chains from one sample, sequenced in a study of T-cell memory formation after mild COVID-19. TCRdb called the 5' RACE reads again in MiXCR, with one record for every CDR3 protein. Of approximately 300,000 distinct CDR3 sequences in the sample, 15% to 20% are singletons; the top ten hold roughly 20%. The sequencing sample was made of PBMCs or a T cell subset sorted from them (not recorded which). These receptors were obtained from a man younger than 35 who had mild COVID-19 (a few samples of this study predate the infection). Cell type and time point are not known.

DNA of the CDR3: TGTGCCAGCAGCTTGAGGGGTCCTGGACAGGGGGCTATGAGGAATGAGCAGTTCTTC. Its protein is CASSLRGPGQGAMRNEQFF. The chain carries TRBV5-5 and TRBJ2-1; TRBD1 agrees at 11 bases. CDR3 size: 19 residues. V gave up 1 base and J gave up 7 bases; unmatched junction bases: 16. The germline V gene encodes CDR1 SGHKS and CDR2 YYEKEE (reference sequence).

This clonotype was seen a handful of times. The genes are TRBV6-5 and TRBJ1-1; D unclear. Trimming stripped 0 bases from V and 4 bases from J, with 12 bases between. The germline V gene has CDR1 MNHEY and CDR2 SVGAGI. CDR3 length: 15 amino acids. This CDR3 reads CASSYSSRQTTEAFF. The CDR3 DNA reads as TGTGCCAGCAGTTACTCGTCGAGGCAGACCACTGAAGCTTTCTTT.

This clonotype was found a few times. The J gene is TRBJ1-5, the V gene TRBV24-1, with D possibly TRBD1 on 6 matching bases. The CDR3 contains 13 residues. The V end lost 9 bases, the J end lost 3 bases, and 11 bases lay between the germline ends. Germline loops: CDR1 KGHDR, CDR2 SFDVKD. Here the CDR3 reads CATGGQLNQPQHF. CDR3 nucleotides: TGTGCCACCGGTGGACAGCTCAATCAGCCCCAGCATTTT.

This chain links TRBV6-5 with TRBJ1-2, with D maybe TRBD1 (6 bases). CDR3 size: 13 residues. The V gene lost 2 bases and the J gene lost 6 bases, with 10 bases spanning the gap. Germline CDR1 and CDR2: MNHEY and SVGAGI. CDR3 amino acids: CASSYNREDGYTF. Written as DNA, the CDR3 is TGTGCCAGCAGTTACAACAGGGAAGATGGCTACACCTTC.

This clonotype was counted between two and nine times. The CDR3 DNA is TGTGCCATCAGTGAGGATCTCGCCAAAAACATTCAGTACTTC. Protein: CAISEDLAKNIQYF. The J gene is TRBJ2-4, the V gene TRBV10-3; D not resolved. V was shortened by 2 bases and J by 1 base, with 6 bases between the two germline ends. The CDR3 is made up of 14 amino acids. Germline V gives CDR1 ENHRY, CDR2 SYGVKD.

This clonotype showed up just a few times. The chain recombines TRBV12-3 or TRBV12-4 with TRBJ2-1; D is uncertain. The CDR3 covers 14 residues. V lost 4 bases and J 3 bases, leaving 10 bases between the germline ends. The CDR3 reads CASSSYASYNEQFF. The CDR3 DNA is TGTGCCAGCAGTTCTTACGCAAGCTACAATGAGCAGTTCTTC.

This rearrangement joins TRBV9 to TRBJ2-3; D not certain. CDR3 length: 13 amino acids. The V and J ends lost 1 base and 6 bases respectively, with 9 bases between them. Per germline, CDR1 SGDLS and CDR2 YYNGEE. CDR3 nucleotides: TGTGCCAGCAGCGTATTGGTATCCGATACGCAGTATTTT. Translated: CASSVLVSDTQYF.

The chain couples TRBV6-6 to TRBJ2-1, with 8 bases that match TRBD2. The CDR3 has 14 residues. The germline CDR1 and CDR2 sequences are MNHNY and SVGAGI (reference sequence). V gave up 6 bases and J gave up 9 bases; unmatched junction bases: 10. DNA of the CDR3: TGTGCCAGCAGCCCCGGACTAGCCGTTGGTGAGCAGTTCTTC. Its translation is CASSPGLAVGEQFF.

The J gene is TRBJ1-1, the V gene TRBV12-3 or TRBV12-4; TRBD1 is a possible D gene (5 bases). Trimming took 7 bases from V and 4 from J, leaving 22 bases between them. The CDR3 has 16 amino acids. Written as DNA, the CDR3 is TGTGCCAGCATCCCTGGGGCAGGGTGTGGTAGCACTGAAGCTTTCTTT. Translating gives CASIPGAGCGSTEAFF.

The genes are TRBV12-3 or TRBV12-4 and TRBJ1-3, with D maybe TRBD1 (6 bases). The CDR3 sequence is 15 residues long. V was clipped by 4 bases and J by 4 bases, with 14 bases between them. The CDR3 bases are TGTGCCAGCAGTTGGGCAGGGGCAAGAGGAAACACCATATATTTT. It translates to CASSWAGARGNTIYF.